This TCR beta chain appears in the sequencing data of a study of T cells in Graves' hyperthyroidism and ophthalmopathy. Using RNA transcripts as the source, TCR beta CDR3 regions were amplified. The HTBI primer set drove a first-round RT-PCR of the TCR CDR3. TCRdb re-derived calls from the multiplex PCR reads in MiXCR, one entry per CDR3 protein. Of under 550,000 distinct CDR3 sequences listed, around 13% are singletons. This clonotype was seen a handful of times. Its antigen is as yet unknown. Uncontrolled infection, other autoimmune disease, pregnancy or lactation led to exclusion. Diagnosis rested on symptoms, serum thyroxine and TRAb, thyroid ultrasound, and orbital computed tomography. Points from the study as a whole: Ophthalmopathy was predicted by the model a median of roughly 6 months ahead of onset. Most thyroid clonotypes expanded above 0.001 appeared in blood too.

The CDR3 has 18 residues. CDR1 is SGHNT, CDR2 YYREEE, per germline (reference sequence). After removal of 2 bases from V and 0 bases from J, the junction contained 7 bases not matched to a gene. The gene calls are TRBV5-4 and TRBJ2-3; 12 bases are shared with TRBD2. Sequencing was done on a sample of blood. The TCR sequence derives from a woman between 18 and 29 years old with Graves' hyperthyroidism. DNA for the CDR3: TGTGCCAGCAGCTTCCCTACTAGCGGGGGGAGGAGCACAGATACGCAGTATTTT. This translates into CASSFPTSGGRSTDTQYF.